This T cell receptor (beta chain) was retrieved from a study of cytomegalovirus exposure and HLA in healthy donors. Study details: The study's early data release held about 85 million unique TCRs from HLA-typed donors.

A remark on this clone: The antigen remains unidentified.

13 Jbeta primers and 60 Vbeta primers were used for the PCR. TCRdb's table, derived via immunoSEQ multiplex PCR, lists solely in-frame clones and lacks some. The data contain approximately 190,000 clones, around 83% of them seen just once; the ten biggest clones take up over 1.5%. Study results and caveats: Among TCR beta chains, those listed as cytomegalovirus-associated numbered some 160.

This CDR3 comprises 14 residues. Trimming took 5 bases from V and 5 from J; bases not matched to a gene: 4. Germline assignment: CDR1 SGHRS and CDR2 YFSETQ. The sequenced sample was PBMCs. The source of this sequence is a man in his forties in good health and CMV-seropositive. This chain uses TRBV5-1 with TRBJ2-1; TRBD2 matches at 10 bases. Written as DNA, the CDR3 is TGCGCCAGCAGGCGGACTAGCGGAAACAATGAGCAGTTCTTC. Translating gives CASRRTSGNNEQFF.